One T cell receptor (beta chain) is described in this entry. The data were obtained in a study of blood T cell repertoires in COVID-19. Overall study: Acute and convalescent COVID-19 specimens originated in the United States, Italy and Spain.

Authors' data handling: Estimates of nucleated cell counts were drawn from the amplification of reference gene primers. Sequencing was performed with immunoSEQ multiplex PCR; in TCRdb, only in-frame clones are kept and a portion is missing. V and J calls and clone size follow that table, whereas D and trimming were derived from the DNA. Seen here are hundreds of thousands of clones, around nine tenths observed once, and the top ten hold 4%. J was trimmed by 4 bases and V by 2 bases; bases with no gene match: 1. This CDR3 spans 13 amino acids. CDR1 is MNHEY and CDR2 is SVGAGI in the germline V gene. The sample consisted of peripheral blood. This chain connects TRBV6-5 to TRBJ2-5; 7 bases align to TRBD1. The clonotype originates from a woman in her forties or fifties with active or convalescent COVID-19. As DNA, the CDR3 is TGTGCCAGCAGTTACCGGGACAGAGAGACCCAGTACTTC. It is translated as CASSYRDRETQYF.